The 15 T cell receptor beta chains presented below share a single source sample, sequenced in a study of T cell changes during pregnancy in multiple sclerosis. The assay was immunoSEQ multiplex PCR, and TCRdb's table has in-frame clones only and misses some. The data hold tens of thousands of clones, with approximately 92% observed a single time. Sample: peripheral blood, taken in the second trimester of pregnancy. These receptors were taken from a female donor with multiple sclerosis, enrolled in a pregnancy study.

This clone showed up just a few times. The chain is built from TRBV2 and TRBJ1-3; D is unresolved. The CDR3 totals 15 residues. The germline gives CDR1 SNHLY, CDR2 FYNNEI. Trimming stripped 0 bases from V and 2 bases from J, with 8 bases between. The CDR3 loop reads CASSEAATPGNTIYF. The CDR3 bases are TGTGCCAGCAGTGAAGCGGCGACTCCTGGAAACACCATATATTTT.

J is TRBJ2-4 and V is TRBV14, with 10 bases fitting TRBD2. V lost 4 bases, J lost 0 bases, and 6 bases stayed unmatched. Per the germline V gene, CDR1 is SGHDN and CDR2 is FVKESK. The CDR3 is 17 residues long. The CDR3 DNA reads TGTGCCAGCAGCCCCTTAGCGGGAGGTGGAGCCAAAAACATTCAGTACTTC. This encodes CASSPLAGGGAKNIQYF.

CDR3 sequence reads: CASSMGLAGGNEQFF. CDR3 in DNA: TGTGCCAGCAGTATGGGACTAGCGGGAGGCAATGAGCAGTTCTTC. This chain connects TRBV27 to TRBJ2-1; 15 bases match TRBD2. This CDR3 is 15 amino acids long. Germline V gives CDR1 MNHEY, CDR2 SMNVEV (reference sequence). V lost 5 bases to trimming and J lost 6 bases; unmatched junction nucleotides: 2.

This chain joins TRBV4-1 and TRBJ1-2; 7 bases map to TRBD1. The V segment lost 3 bases and the J segment 2 bases; nucleotides outside the gene matches: 6. This CDR3 has 15 amino acids. The germline V gene has CDR1 MGHRA and CDR2 YSYEKL. Written as DNA, the CDR3 is TGCGCCAGCAGCCACAACCCGGGACAGAACTATGGCTACACCTTC. Protein product: CASSHNPGQNYGYTF.

The chain uses TRBV4-1 and TRBJ2-7; maybe TRBD2 (6 bases). CDR3 length: 15 residues. Germline V gene sequence: CDR1 MGHRA, CDR2 YSYEKL. Trimming removed 0 bases from V and 3 bases from J, with 12 bases in between. This CDR3 reads CASSQDHMTSYEQYF. CDR3 DNA: TGCGCCAGCAGCCAAGATCATATGACTAGCTACGAGCAGTACTTC.

This clone was picked up one time. This chain uses TRBV30 with TRBJ2-1; 8 bases map to TRBD2. CDR1 is GTSNPN, CDR2 SVGIG, per germline (reference sequence). J was trimmed by 8 bases and V by 0 bases; bases with no gene match: 15. This CDR3 region has 17 residues. CDR3 coding DNA: TGTGCCTGGAGTGTATCACCGGGACTAGTTCAGATGTATGAGCAGTTCTTC. Its protein is CAWSVSPGLVQMYEQFF.

The chain combines TRBV19 with TRBJ2-1; D possibly corresponds to TRBD1 (6 bases). The CDR3 is made up of 17 amino acids. Deletions cut 5 bases from V and 4 bases from J, with 21 bases between. Germline CDR1 and CDR2: LNHDA and SQIVND (reference sequence). CDR3 loop: CASSLARTAIIYNEQFF. Here the CDR3 DNA reads TGTGCCAGTAGTTTAGCCCGGACAGCAATAATTTACAATGAGCAGTTCTTC.

This chain links TRBV11-3 with TRBJ1-1, with D perhaps matching TRBD1 (5 bases). The CDR3 runs 12 residues. Germline V lookup: CDR1 SGHNT, CDR2 YENEEA. V gave up 3 bases and J gave up 5 bases, with 7 bases separating them. CDR3 loop: CASSFGGTEAFF. The DNA of the CDR3 is TGTGCCAGCAGCTTCGGGGGGACTGAAGCTTTCTTT. Full variable domain (rest looked up from reference TRBV11-3 and TRBJ1-1): EAGVVQSPRYKIIEKKQPVAFWCNPISGHNTLYWYLQNLGQGPELLIRYENEEAVDDSQLPKDRFSAERLKGVDSTLKIQPAELGDSAVYLCASSFGGTEAFFGQGTRLTVV.

This chain joins TRBV10-3 and TRBJ1-3, with 9 nucleotides matching TRBD1. With V trimmed by 6 bases and J by 6 bases, 6 bases remained unmatched. Germline V gives CDR1 ENHRY, CDR2 SYGVKD. The CDR3 is made up of 14 amino acids. CDR3 bases: TGTGCCATCAGGTCGGGACAGGGTCTAAACACCATATATTTT. Translated: CAIRSGQGLNTIYF.

The chain employs TRBV18 and TRBJ1-1, with a weak D call TRBD1 (6 bases). CDR3 length: 15 residues. Germline values: CDR1 KGHSH, CDR2 LQKENI. Between the trimmed V and J ends, which lost 6 bases and 0 bases, there was a span of 14 bases. CDR3 residues: CASSPNRVVNTEAFF. The CDR3 nucleotides read TGTGCCAGCTCCCCCAACAGGGTGGTGAACACTGAAGCTTTCTTT. Full variable domain (remainder filled in from reference TRBV18 and TRBJ1-1): NAGVMQNPRHLVRRRGQEARLRCSPMKGHSHVYWYRQLPEEGLKFMVYLQKENIIDESGMPKERFSAEFPKEGPSILRIQQVVRGDSAAYFCASSPNRVVNTEAFFGQGTRLTVV.

The rearrangement joins TRBV6-4 to TRBJ1-1; TRBD1 matches at 9 bases. The CDR3 has 15 amino acids. Unmatched junction bases numbered 9, after V lost 6 bases and J lost 4 bases. Germline CDR1 and CDR2: MRHNA and SNTAGT. The CDR3 region is CASSEDRGGSTEAFF. The DNA for the CDR3 is TGTGCCAGCAGCGAAGACAGGGGGGGTTCCACTGAAGCTTTCTTT.

The V and J genes are TRBV15 and TRBJ2-7; 7 bases align to TRBD2. Germline V lookup: CDR1 LNHNV, CDR2 YYDKDF (reference sequence). Trimming cost V 3 bases and J 0 bases; bases outside gene matches: 2. The CDR3 is 14 residues long. The CDR3 DNA follows: TGTGCCACCAGCAGGGGGGGGGTCTCCTACGAGCAGTACTTC. Residues: CATSRGGVSYEQYF.

V and J are TRBV4-3 and TRBJ2-3; perhaps TRBD2 as D (7 bases). The CDR3 length is 17 residues. Trimming took off 0 bases at V and 7 bases at J, with 20 bases between the two ends. Germline CDR1 is LGHNA and CDR2 is YSLEER. CDR3 sequence (DNA): TGCGCCAGCAGCCAAGATCGGGCGGGGGCTGTGGTAAATACGCAGTATTTT. Its protein is CASSQDRAGAVVNTQYF.

The rearrangement links TRBV5-6 to TRBJ1-6; D unclear. The V and J ends lost 1 base and 7 bases respectively, with 12 bases between them. The CDR3 covers 15 residues. Germline assignment: CDR1 SGHDT and CDR2 YYEEEE. CDR3 protein: CASSLRVNKNSPLHF. In nucleotides, the CDR3 is TGTGCCAGCAGCTTGCGGGTGAACAAGAATTCACCCCTCCACTTT.

The genes are TRBV20-1 and TRBJ2-1; tentatively, D is TRBD2 (5 bases). Germline CDR1 DFQATT, CDR2 SNEGSKA (reference sequence). The CDR3 has 11 residues. The V end was cut by 3 bases, the J end by 9 bases, with 9 bases between. The CDR3 nucleotides read TGCAGTGCTAGTAGAGGAGGTGAGCAGTTCTTC. This sequence encodes CSASRGGEQFF.